The 24 T cell receptor beta chains reported below all come from one sample, sequenced in a study of T-cell reconstitution after alpha-beta-depleted transplantation in children (dated by TCRdb to 2016 to 2018). The library was generated by PCR. The data were produced on an Illumina HiSeq 2500. TCR library preparation used molecular barcoding, with unique molecular identifiers applied to normalize quantification of the TCRbeta repertoire. TCRdb took the public reads, trimmed them with fastp at Q25, ran MiXCR for clone calling and kept in-frame beta chains. Every distinct CDR3 protein forms one entry, paired with its most common genes and DNA. This sample lists roughly 280,000 distinct CDR3 sequences; more than 9% were detected once. Around 22% of the sample goes to the ten largest clones. According to the study, the label for this sample's treatment or condition signals: allogeneic hematopoietic cell transplantation with graft depleted of TCRalphabeta T cells and CD19 B cells.

The source material was peripheral blood, sampled 180 days after TCRalphabeta/CD19-depleted stem cell transplant. All receptors come from a male patient between 2 and 10 years old who had a stem cell transplant for chronic granulomatous disease, so the T cells may come from the graft donor.

This clonotype was counted between two and nine times. The chain links TRBV7-9 to TRBJ2-7; the D call may be TRBD1 or TRBD2 (5 bases each). CDR3 length: 13 amino acids. The V gene lost 0 bases and the J gene lost 11 bases, with 14 bases spanning the gap. Germline V gene lookup returns CDR1 SEHNR and CDR2 FQNEAQ (reference sequence). The CDR3 spells CASSLAPGTMEYF. CDR3 DNA sequence: TGTGCCAGCAGCTTAGCGCCGGGGACCATGGAGTACTTC.

The sample holds one count of this clonotype. At one of its ends the junction is not consistent with the germline gene, which may arise from a read error. V and J are TRBV28 and TRBJ2-3; maybe TRBD2 (5 bases). Germline-derived CDR1 and CDR2 are MDHEN and SYDVKM. The CDR3 is made up of 18 amino acids. CDR3 loop: CACSFPPSIATPTDTQYF. The CDR3 region has the DNA TGTGCCTGCAGTTTCCCTCCCTCCATAGCGACACCCACAGATACGCAGTATTTT.

There are a few counts of this clonotype. The genes are TRBV28 and TRBJ2-1; 7 positions agree with TRBD1. This CDR3 has 12 amino acids. The trim removed 5 bases at V and 7 bases at J, leaving 2 bases unmatched. Germline V gives CDR1 MDHEN, CDR2 SYDVKM. CDR3 protein: CASSDRVNEQFF. The CDR3, as DNA: TGTGCCAGCAGTGACAGGGTGAATGAGCAGTTCTTC.

This clonotype has a count of ten or more. This chain links TRBV5-1 with TRBJ1-1, with D tentatively TRBD1 (5 bases). CDR1 SGHRS and CDR2 YFSETQ come from the germline V gene. The CDR3 loop spans 13 amino acids. V dropped 0 bases and J dropped 6 bases, with 9 bases sitting between them. As DNA, the CDR3 is TGCGCCAGCAGCTTGGGGAGGGGCGCTGAAGCTTTCTTT. Translation gives CASSLGRGAEAFF. The full variable domain, its missing parts supplied by reference TRBV5-1 and TRBJ1-1, is KAGVTQTPRYLIKTRGQQVTLSCSPISGHRSVSWYQQTPGQGLQFLFEYFSETQRNKGNFPGRFSGRQFSNSRSEMNVSTLELGDSALYLCASSLGRGAEAFFGQGTRLTVV.

In its sample, this clonotype was seen many times. The chain joins TRBV27 to TRBJ1-2; TRBD1 matches at 9 bases. The J segment lost 0 bases and the V segment lost 7 bases, leaving 9 bases of the junction unmatched. This CDR3 is built from 16 residues. Germline V lookup: CDR1 MNHEY, CDR2 SMNVEV (reference sequence). CDR3 in amino acids: CASTYRGLIANYGYTF. Written as DNA, the CDR3 is TGTGCCAGCACCTACAGGGGGCTGATAGCTAACTATGGCTACACCTTC.

This sequence joins TRBV7-2 and TRBJ2-1, with D perhaps being TRBD1 or TRBD2 (5 bases each). The germline CDR1 and CDR2 sequences are SGHTA and FQGNSA. CDR3 length equals 15 residues. V lost 3 bases, J lost 4 bases, and 13 bases lay in between. Written as DNA, the CDR3 is TGTGCCAGCAGCTTCCAGGGAGAGAGATACAATGAGCAGTTCTTC. Translated, it gives CASSFQGERYNEQFF.

This clonotype was recorded many times. The V call is TRBV5-1, the J call TRBJ2-2; D gene uncertain. Germline CDR1 reads SGHRS; CDR2 reads YFSETQ. The CDR3 runs 15 residues. The V gene lost 0 bases and the J gene lost 5 bases, with 11 bases spanning the gap. CDR3 loop: CASSLVQILTGELFF. DNA for the CDR3: TGCGCCAGCAGCTTGGTACAGATTTTAACCGGGGAGCTGTTTTTT.

Note on this clonotype: A read error may explain this, as a much larger clone is one base away. The chain is built from TRBV6-5 and TRBJ2-1, with a tentative D call TRBD2 (5 bases). Germline-derived CDR1 and CDR2 are MNHEY and SVGAGI. This CDR3 comprises 16 residues. V was trimmed by 2 bases and J by 2 bases, leaving 13 bases between them. The CDR3 loop is CASSYQTSNAYNEQFF. The CDR3 DNA reads TGTGCCAGCAGTTACCAAACTAGTAACGCCTACAATGAGCAGTTCTTC.

This clonotype appeared many times. V gene TRBV12-3 or TRBV12-4 combines with J gene TRBJ1-2; D possibly corresponds to TRBD1 (6 bases). V lost 1 base, J lost 4 bases, and 13 bases lay in between. This CDR3 is 15 amino acids long. Written as DNA, the CDR3 is TGTGCCAGCAGTTTAGGGTCGGGACACCCCTATGGCTACACCTTC. Translated: CASSLGSGHPYGYTF.

This clonotype was observed at least ten times. The V gene is TRBV12-3 or TRBV12-4, the J gene TRBJ2-5, with D uncertain. The germline V and J ends were trimmed by 4 bases and 5 bases, with 8 bases remaining between them. CDR3 size: 12 residues. CDR3 amino acids: CASSYLGETQYF. The CDR3 region has the DNA TGTGCCAGCAGTTATCTAGGGGAGACCCAGTACTTC.

As regards this clonotype: One end of the junction is discordant with germline, which a read error may explain. The chain uses TRBV9 and TRBJ1-2; TRBD1 aligns across 7 bases. CDR1 and CDR2 from the germline V gene are SGDLS and YYNGEE. There are 12 residues in the CDR3. DNA for the CDR3: TGTGCCAGCAGCTACAGGGGAGATGGCGACACCTTC. It encodes CASSYRGDGDTF.

In this sample, this clonotype turned up many times. The V gene is TRBV7-9, the J gene TRBJ2-3, with 7 bases that match TRBD2. This CDR3 has 16 amino acids. V was pared by 1 base and J by 4 bases, with 8 bases of the junction left unmatched. CDR1 SEHNR and CDR2 FQNEAQ come from the germline V gene (reference sequence). The chain's CDR3 is CASSLGEGGVADTQYF. Written as DNA, the CDR3 is TGTGCCAGCAGCTTAGGCGAGGGAGGGGTGGCAGATACGCAGTATTTT.

This clonotype was counted ten times or more. The chain is built from TRBV20-1 and TRBJ1-1, with D unresolved. Trimming left V 4 bases short and J 4 bases short, with 13 bases between. Germline-derived CDR1 and CDR2 are DFQATT and SNEGSKA (reference sequence). The CDR3 consists of 13 residues. The CDR3 coding sequence is TGCAGTGCTAAACCAAGGGTTATCACTGAAGCTTTCTTT. It is translated as CSAKPRVITEAFF.

This clonotype has at least ten counts. The V gene is TRBV7-2, the J gene TRBJ2-3, with 10 bases lining up with TRBD2. Germline V CDR1 and CDR2: SGHTA, FQGNSA. The J segment lost 6 bases and the V segment lost 3 bases, leaving 6 bases of the junction unmatched. The CDR3 covers 15 residues. Here the CDR3 reads CASSFQLAGADTQYF. For the CDR3, the DNA is TGTGCCAGCAGCTTTCAGCTAGCGGGAGCGGATACGCAGTATTTT.

This clonotype was observed at least ten times. The V gene is TRBV15, the J gene TRBJ2-3; 7 bases are a match to TRBD2. There are 16 residues in the CDR3. Germline assignment: CDR1 LNHNV and CDR2 YYDKDF (reference sequence). V shed 3 bases, J shed 3 bases, and the junction held 9 bases outside the gene matches. The CDR3 sequence is CATSSTRERGTDTQYF. CDR3 nucleotide sequence: TGTGCCACCAGCAGCACACGCGAGCGGGGTACAGATACGCAGTATTTT. Complete variable domain (other parts from reference TRBV15 and TRBJ2-3): DAMVIQNPRYQVTQFGKPVTLSCSQTLNHNVMYWYQQKSSQAPKLLFHYYDKDFNNEADTPDNFQSRRPNTSFCFLDIRSPGLGDTAMYLCATSSTRERGTDTQYFGPGTRLTVL.

This clonotype was detected many times. This sequence joins TRBV6-1 and TRBJ2-2; D remains unclear. CDR1 is MNHNS and CDR2 is SASEGT in the germline V gene. CDR3 length: 13 residues. V lost 6 bases and J lost 4, with 9 bases in between. The CDR3 sequence: CASSHRLTGELFF. DNA for the CDR3: TGTGCCAGCAGCCACCGTCTCACCGGGGAGCTGTTTTTT.

This clonotype showed up many times. The V gene is TRBV2, the J gene TRBJ2-5; D is perhaps TRBD1 (5 bases). This CDR3 region has 15 residues. The ends were cut back, 6 bases at V and 0 bases at J, with 14 bases in the middle. From germline, CDR1 is SNHLY and CDR2 FYNNEI. This CDR3 reads CASSRRVGNQETQYF. The CDR3 DNA is TGTGCCAGCAGCCGCAGGGTGGGGAACCAAGAGACCCAGTACTTC.

This clonotype was picked up many times. V is TRBV20-1 and J is TRBJ2-3; unclear D gene. The CDR3 covers 13 residues. The V end was cut by 3 bases, the J end by 0 bases, with 7 bases between. Germline V gives CDR1 DFQATT, CDR2 SNEGSKA (reference sequence). The CDR3 nucleotides read TGCAGTGCTAGCATCATTAGCACAGATACGCAGTATTTT. Translated, it gives CSASIISTDTQYF.

Ten or more counts support this clonotype. The chain employs TRBV7-9 and TRBJ2-1, with a tentative D call TRBD2 (6 bases). The V gene's germline CDR1 is SEHNR and CDR2 FQNEAQ (reference sequence). The V gene lost 4 bases and the J gene lost 7 bases, with 11 bases spanning the gap. The CDR3 covers 13 residues. The CDR3 sequence: CASSWTGVNEQFF. In DNA, the CDR3 is TGTGCCAGCAGCTGGACGGGGGTTAATGAGCAGTTCTTC.

V gene TRBV20-1 combines with J gene TRBJ1-2; 10 bases are a match to TRBD1. Germline assignment: CDR1 DFQATT and CDR2 SNEGSKA (reference sequence). Trimming removed 6 bases from V and 3 bases from J; junction bases left unmatched: 7. This CDR3 is built from 14 residues. CDR3 sequence: CSAGTGVGDYGYTF. The CDR3 DNA reads as TGCAGTGCGGGGACAGGGGTTGGTGACTATGGCTACACCTTC.

This clonotype was seen repeatedly, ten times or more. The gene calls are TRBV15 and TRBJ1-2; D not resolved. Trimming shortened V by 0 bases and J by 3 bases, and 11 bases separated the two germline ends. This CDR3 has 15 residues. CDR1 is LNHNV, CDR2 YYDKDF, per germline (reference sequence). The CDR3 region is CATSRDGQRYYGYTF. The CDR3 DNA sequence: TGTGCCACCAGCAGAGATGGGCAGCGATACTATGGCTACACCTTC.

Many counts were recorded for this clonotype. This chain uses TRBV7-9 with TRBJ2-1; TRBD1 might be the D (6 bases). This CDR3 comprises 14 residues. The V end was cut by 3 bases, the J end by 4 bases, with 10 bases between. Germline lookup yields CDR1 SEHNR and CDR2 FQNEAQ (reference sequence). The CDR3 region has the DNA TGTGCCAGCAGCTTCGGACAGCCTTACAATGAGCAGTTCTTC. This encodes CASSFGQPYNEQFF.

Ten or more counts support this clonotype. V is TRBV15 and J is TRBJ2-7, with D perhaps TRBD1 (6 bases). Trimming left V 1 base short and J 5 bases short, with 15 bases between. This CDR3 has 15 residues. Germline V CDR1 and CDR2: LNHNV, YYDKDF (reference sequence). The CDR3: CATSRARAGANEQYF. The CDR3 DNA reads as TGTGCCACCAGCAGAGCGAGGGCAGGGGCGAACGAGCAGTACTTC. Supplemented by reference TRBV15 and TRBJ2-7, the full variable domain reads DAMVIQNPRYQVTQFGKPVTLSCSQTLNHNVMYWYQQKSSQAPKLLFHYYDKDFNNEADTPDNFQSRRPNTSFCFLDIRSPGLGDTAMYLCATSRARAGANEQYFGPGTRLTVT.

This clonotype was counted many times. The chain employs TRBV4-1 and TRBJ2-5, with no clear D. The length of the CDR3 is 13 residues. With 3 bases removed from V and 1 base from J, the gap between germline ends came to 6 bases. Germline V gene data show CDR1 as MGHRA and CDR2 as YSYEKL. CDR3 region: CASSHPSQETQYF. The CDR3 bases are TGCGCCAGCAGCCACCCCAGCCAAGAGACCCAGTACTTC.